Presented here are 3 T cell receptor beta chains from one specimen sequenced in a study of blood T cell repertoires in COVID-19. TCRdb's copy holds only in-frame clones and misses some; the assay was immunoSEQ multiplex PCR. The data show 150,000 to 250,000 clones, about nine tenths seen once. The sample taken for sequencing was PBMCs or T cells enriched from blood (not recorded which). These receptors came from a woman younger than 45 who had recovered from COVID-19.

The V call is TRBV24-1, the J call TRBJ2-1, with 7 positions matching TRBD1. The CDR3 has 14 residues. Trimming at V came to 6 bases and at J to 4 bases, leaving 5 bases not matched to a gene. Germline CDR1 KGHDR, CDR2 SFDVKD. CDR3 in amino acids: CATSNEGAYNEQFF. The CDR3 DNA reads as TGTGCCACCAGTAACGAGGGGGCATACAATGAGCAGTTCTTC.

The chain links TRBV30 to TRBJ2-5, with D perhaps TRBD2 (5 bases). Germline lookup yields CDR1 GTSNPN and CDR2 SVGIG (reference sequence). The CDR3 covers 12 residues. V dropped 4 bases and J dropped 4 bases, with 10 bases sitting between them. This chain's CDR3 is CAWIGGGETQYF. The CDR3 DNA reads TGTGCCTGGATAGGTGGAGGAGAGACCCAGTACTTC.

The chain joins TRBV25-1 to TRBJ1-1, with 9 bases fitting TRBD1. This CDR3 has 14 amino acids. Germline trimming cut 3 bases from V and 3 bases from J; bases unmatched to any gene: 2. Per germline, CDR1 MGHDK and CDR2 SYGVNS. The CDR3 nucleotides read TGTGCCAGCAGTGAGGACAGGGGCGACACTGAAGCTTTCTTT. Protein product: CASSEDRGDTEAFF.